Listed here are 18 T cell receptor beta chains from one sample, sequenced in a study of CD8 T cells in Susac syndrome. RNA in amounts of about 0.5 to 1 ug was reverse transcribed with random hexamers. MiXCR, run by TCRdb on the immunoSEQ multiplex PCR reads, gives a single entry per CDR3 protein. Found here are about 160,000 distinct CDR3 sequences, roughly 95% of them singletons; the top ten hold approximately 0.12%. Source material: CD4+ T cells from PBMCs. The receptors shown here come from a human donor with Susac syndrome.

CDR3 DNA sequence: TGCAGCGCCTTGTTCGGGAGACCCTACGAGCAGTACTTC. Its translation is CSALFGRPYEQYF. V is TRBV29-1 and J is TRBJ2-7; possibly TRBD2 for D (6 bases). Germline loops: CDR1 SQVTM, CDR2 ANQGSEA. The V end was cut by 7 bases, the J end by 2 bases, with 15 bases between. The CDR3 extends over 13 amino acids.

This rearrangement joins TRBV6-4 to TRBJ2-3; 11 bases agree with TRBD2. V shed 5 bases, J shed 4 bases, and the junction held 5 bases outside the gene matches. The V gene's germline CDR1 is MRHNA and CDR2 SNTAGT. CDR3 size: 15 residues. The CDR3 coding sequence is TGTGCCAGCAGTCTGGGACTAGCGGAATCAGATACGCAGTATTTT. It encodes CASSLGLAESDTQYF.

CDR3 residues: CATSTGGSNYGYTF. Written as DNA, the CDR3 is TGTGCCACCTCGACAGGGGGAAGTAACTATGGCTACACCTTC. The chain is built from TRBV19 and TRBJ1-2; 9 nucleotides match TRBD1. CDR3 length equals 14 residues. Per the germline V gene, CDR1 is LNHDA and CDR2 is SQIVND (reference sequence). The ends lost 10 bases at V and 1 base at J; junction bases unmatched: 7.

This chain links TRBV7-2 with TRBJ1-2; the D gene is possibly TRBD1 (5 bases). The CDR3 loop spans 14 amino acids. Germline V gene data show CDR1 as SGHTA and CDR2 as FQGNSA. V lost 7 bases to trimming and J lost 0 bases, with 12 bases between them. The CDR3 loop is CASNKGSANYGYTF. The CDR3 DNA follows: TGTGCCAGCAACAAGGGGTCAGCTAACTATGGCTACACCTTC.

The V and J genes are TRBV12-3 or TRBV12-4 and TRBJ2-2; D ambiguous. CDR3 length equals 13 residues. V lost 3 bases, J lost 8 bases, and 10 bases lay in between. CDR3 sequence: CASSFLGRGELFF. CDR3 DNA: TGTGCCAGCAGTTTCCTAGGACGAGGGGAGCTGTTTTTT.

The V and J genes are TRBV6-6 and TRBJ2-7; TRBD1 matches at 9 bases. CDR3 size: 14 residues. Germline CDR1 is MNHNY and CDR2 is SVGAGI (reference sequence). V lost 7 bases to trimming and J lost 1 base; unmatched junction nucleotides: 5. CDR3 DNA: TGTGCCAGCATGTCGGGGACAGGGTCCTACGAGCAGTACTTC. Amino acid sequence: CASMSGTGSYEQYF.

V and J are TRBV29-1 and TRBJ2-1, with TRBD1 matching 7 bases. The germline CDR1 and CDR2 sequences are SQVTM and ANQGSEA. The CDR3 extends over 15 amino acids. Trimming removed 7 bases from V and 4 bases from J; junction bases left unmatched: 13. The CDR3 coding sequence is TGCAGCGCCCGCAGCCCGGGACAGCTATACAATGAGCAGTTCTTC. Translating it yields CSARSPGQLYNEQFF.

In DNA, the CDR3 is TGTGCCAGCAGCTTAACTAGCGGAAGCTCCTACGAGCAGTACGTC. This translates into CASSLTSGSSYEQYV. V and J are TRBV6-2 or TRBV6-3 and TRBJ2-7; TRBD2 matches 8 bases. V gave up 6 bases and J gave up 0 bases; unmatched junction bases: 7. From germline, CDR1 is MNHEY and CDR2 SVGEGT. The CDR3 is 15 residues long.

This rearrangement joins TRBV4-2 to TRBJ2-5; 8 bases fit TRBD1. Germline V gives CDR1 LGHNA, CDR2 YNFKEQ. The junction had 9 bases not matched to a gene; V was cut back by 6 bases and J by 3 bases. This CDR3 region has 15 residues. DNA of the CDR3: TGTGCCAGCAGTCTCAACGCGGACAGGGAAGAGACCCAGTACTTC. It translates to CASSLNADREETQYF.

The chain has TRBV29-1 and TRBJ1-3, with unresolved D. V lost 6 bases, J lost 1 base, and 10 bases lay in between. In germline, CDR1 is SQVTM, CDR2 ANQGSEA. The CDR3 has 13 amino acids. In DNA form, the CDR3 reads TGCAGCGTGGGGTTCTTGTCTGGAAACACCATATATTTT. Protein product: CSVGFLSGNTIYF.

The chain employs TRBV29-1 and TRBJ2-1; the match to TRBD1 covers 8 bases. The CDR3 has 17 residues. CDR1 is SQVTM, CDR2 ANQGSEA, per germline. The trim removed 5 bases at V and 5 bases at J, leaving 17 bases unmatched. The CDR3 sequence is CSVSLHADRVMNNEQFF. As DNA, the CDR3 is TGCAGCGTTTCCCTCCACGCGGACAGGGTGATGAACAATGAGCAGTTCTTC.

This chain uses TRBV12-3 or TRBV12-4 with TRBJ2-7; no clear D gene. The CDR3 has 12 amino acids. Trimming removed 3 bases from V and 2 bases from J, with 5 bases in between. CDR3 in DNA: TGTGCCAGCAGTTTGAGGACCTACGAGCAGTACTTC. It translates to CASSLRTYEQYF.

The count of this clonotype is one. The chain links TRBV10-3 to TRBJ2-3; D is unclear. The CDR3 has 16 amino acids. The V gene's germline CDR1 is ENHRY and CDR2 SYGVKD. Trimming stripped 0 bases from V and 11 bases from J, with 21 bases between. CDR3 bases: TGTGCCATCAGTGAGTCGAATAGACAAGGGCAGATGGGGCAGTATTTT. Its translation is CAISESNRQGQMGQYF.

This clonotype was observed a single time. The rearrangement uses TRBV28 and TRBJ2-7, with 7 bases fitting TRBD1. The CDR3 sequence is 15 residues long. Germline CDR1 MDHEN, CDR2 SYDVKM. Trimming removed 8 bases from V and 0 bases from J; junction bases left unmatched: 10. This CDR3 is CASGPSYRGSYEQYV. The DNA for the CDR3 is TGTGCCAGCGGGCCTTCTTACAGGGGCTCCTACGAGCAGTACGTC.

The sample holds a few counts of this clonotype. The V and J genes are TRBV27 and TRBJ1-2; D is perhaps TRBD1 (5 bases). Looked up from germline, CDR1 is MNHEY and CDR2 is SMNVEV (reference sequence). V gave up 6 bases and J gave up 3 bases, with 11 bases separating them. CDR3 length: 13 residues. CDR3 protein: CASRTGTDYGYTF. CDR3 sequence (DNA): TGTGCCAGCAGAACCGGGACTGACTATGGCTACACCTTC.

V gene TRBV4-3 combines with J gene TRBJ2-1; D may correspond to TRBD1 or TRBD2 (5 bases each). CDR1 is LGHNA and CDR2 is YSLEER in the germline V gene. Deletions cut 0 bases from V and 5 bases from J, with 11 bases between. This CDR3 is built from 15 residues. CDR3 coding DNA: TGCGCCAGCAGCCAAGATTCGGGACCACACAATGAGCAGTTCTTC. Translation: CASSQDSGPHNEQFF.

V usage is TRBV4-2 and J usage is TRBJ1-6, with D unclear. The V and J ends lost 0 bases and 13 bases respectively, with 7 bases between them. From germline, CDR1 is LGHNA and CDR2 YNFKEQ. This CDR3 spans 12 amino acids. CDR3 DNA sequence: TGTGCCAGCAGCCAAGATAATCTCCCCCTCCACTTT. The encoded protein is CASSQDNLPLHF.

This rearrangement joins TRBV7-8 to TRBJ1-5, with 7 bases lining up with TRBD1. Per the germline V gene, CDR1 is SGHVS and CDR2 is FQNEAQ. With V trimmed by 1 base and J by 7 bases, 4 bases remained unmatched. The CDR3 covers 14 residues. The CDR3 is CASSLELGGQPQHF. The DNA for the CDR3 is TGTGCCAGCAGCTTAGAGTTAGGGGGCCAGCCCCAGCATTTT.